Listed below are T cell receptor beta chains from one sample, sequenced in a study of blood T cell repertoires in COVID-19. Sequencing used immunoSEQ multiplex PCR; TCRdb keeps in-frame clones, though not all of them. The sample holds over 85,000 clones; roughly 86% are singletons and the top ten take about 3%. Material: peripheral blood. The receptors were sampled from a man aged 45 to 65 with active or convalescent COVID-19. The CDR3 runs from the conserved cysteine through the conserved F or W. Fields, in order: D gene, J gene, V gene, clone size, CDR3 protein, CDR3 DNA. The D gene is left open where the match is weak. Size tells how often a clone was seen (once, few, many) or the class of an expanded clone, and some rows leave it out.

. | TRBJ1-3 | TRBV18 | . | CASSQGTGNTIYF | TGTGCCAGCTCACAGGGGACTGGAAACACCATATATTTT
TRBD1 | TRBJ1-1 | TRBV10-3 | . | CAISESELQGEKAEAFF | TGTGCCATCAGTGAGTCGGAACTTCAGGGGGAGAAGGCTGAAGCTTTCTTT
TRBD1 | TRBJ1-6 | TRBV6-5 | . | CASRRDSDNSPLHF | TGTGCCAGCAGGAGGGACAGCGACAATTCACCCCTCCACTTT
. | TRBJ1-2 | TRBV20-1 | . | CSASPQGKIYGYTF | TGCAGTGCTAGTCCCCAGGGGAAAATATATGGCTACACCTTC
. | TRBJ1-4 | TRBV3-1/TRBV3-2 | . | CASSQRVGGEKLFF | TGTGCCAGCAGCCAACGGGTAGGAGGTGAAAAACTGTTTTTT
. | TRBJ2-1 | TRBV24-1 | . | CATSDLPTPSSYNEQFF | TGTGCCACCAGTGATTTGCCGACTCCGAGCTCCTACAATGAGCAGTTCTTC
. | TRBJ1-5 | TRBV5-1 | few | CASSLGGSYNQPQHF | TGCGCCAGCAGCTTGGGGGGCAGCTACAATCAGCCCCAGCATTTT
. | TRBJ2-5 | TRBV21-1 | . | CARTAQETQYF | TGTGCCAGGACAGCCCAAGAGACCCAGTACTTC
. | TRBJ1-1 | TRBV7-2 | few | CASSLGQLNTEAFF | TGTGCCAGCAGCTTAGGGCAGTTGAACACTGAAGCTTTCTTT
. | TRBJ2-3 | TRBV7-2 | . | CASRTPGSTDTQYF | TGTGCCAGCAGAACTCCCGGGAGCACAGATACGCAGTATTTT
TRBD2 | TRBJ2-7 | TRBV7-2 | . | CASSLNLAGQGEQYF | TGTGCCAGCAGCTTAAATCTAGCGGGGCAGGGGGAGCAGTACTTC
TRBD1 | TRBJ2-7 | TRBV4-3 | . | CASSQDTGTGASFYEQYF | TGCGCCAGCAGCCAGGATACCGGGACAGGGGCATCCTTCTACGAGCAGTACTTC
. | TRBJ2-3 | TRBV12-3/TRBV12-4 | . | CASNRQSTDTQYF | TGTGCCAGCAACCGACAGAGCACAGATACGCAGTATTTT
TRBD1 | TRBJ1-2 | TRBV25-1 | . | CASSKQGDGYGYTF | TGTGCCAGCAGTAAACAGGGGGATGGCTATGGCTACACCTTC
. | TRBJ1-5 | TRBV11-3 | . | CASSLEWGEVNQPQHF | TGTGCCAGCAGCTTAGAATGGGGGGAAGTCAATCAGCCCCAGCATTTT
. | TRBJ2-3 | TRBV5-4 | . | CASSLTDRTDTQYF | TGTGCCAGCAGCCTCACAGACAGGACAGATACGCAGTATTTT
. | TRBJ1-1 | TRBV5-4 | . | CASRRDRTEAFF | TGTGCCAGCAGACGCGACAGGACTGAAGCTTTCTTT
. | TRBJ2-7 | TRBV19 | . | CASSIGHSYEQYF | TGTGCCAGTAGTATTGGGCACTCCTACGAGCAGTACTTC
TRBD1 | TRBJ2-7 | TRBV5-4 | once | CASSQQGASTYEQYF | TGTGCCAGCAGCCAACAGGGGGCGTCCACCTACGAGCAGTACTTC
TRBD1 | TRBJ1-2 | TRBV4-3 | few | CASSQGSQGDGYTF | TGCGCCAGCAGCCAAGGATCACAGGGGGATGGCTACACCTTC
TRBD1 | TRBJ1-1 | TRBV19 | once | CASSLAGTGAHTEAFF | TGTGCCAGTAGTCTCGCCGGGACAGGGGCCCACACTGAAGCTTTCTTT
TRBD2 | TRBJ2-3 | TRBV5-1 | . | CASSLGTGGPTDTQYF | TGCGCCAGCAGCTTGGGAACGGGGGGACCCACAGATACGCAGTATTTT
. | TRBJ2-5 | TRBV10-2 | once | CASTGHRQETQYF | TGCGCCAGCACAGGACACCGCCAAGAGACCCAGTACTTC
. | TRBJ2-7 | TRBV7-6 | . | CASSPSGFLLYEQYF | TGTGCCAGCAGCCCCAGCGGGTTCCTCCTCTACGAGCAGTACTTC
TRBD1 | TRBJ1-2 | TRBV19 | . | CASSIGDRDGYTF | TGTGCCAGTAGTATCGGGGACAGGGATGGCTACACCTTC
TRBD1 | TRBJ2-2 | TRBV2 | . | CASSAQGDTGELFF | TGTGCCAGCAGTGCCCAGGGGGACACCGGGGAGCTGTTTTTT
TRBD2 | TRBJ2-3 | TRBV5-1 | . | CASNSGGSTDTQYF | TGCGCCAGCAATAGCGGGGGTAGCACAGATACGCAGTATTTT
TRBD1 | TRBJ1-1 | TRBV28 | . | CASNPDRELRAFF | TGTGCCAGCAACCCCGACAGGGAACTTAGAGCTTTCTTT
. | TRBJ2-4 | TRBV5-1 | . | CASSSGETENIQYF | TGCGCCAGCAGCTCAGGGGAGACTGAAAACATTCAGTACTTC
. | TRBJ1-5 | TRBV9 | . | CASSFEDNSNQPQHF | TGTGCCAGCAGCTTCGAGGACAATAGCAATCAGCCCCAGCATTTT
. | TRBJ1-3 | TRBV5-1 | . | CASSLALAEEGNTIYF | TGCGCCAGCAGCTTGGCCTTGGCCGAGGAAGGAAACACCATATATTTT
. | TRBJ2-2 | TRBV11-3 | . | CASSLAQGGAGELFF | TGTGCCAGCAGCTTGGCCCAGGGTGGAGCCGGGGAGCTGTTTTTT
. | TRBJ2-2 | TRBV12-3/TRBV12-4 | . | CAGRQPNTGELFF | TGTGCCGGTCGACAGCCGAACACCGGGGAGCTGTTTTTT
. | TRBJ1-5 | TRBV6-5 | . | CASRLTPQQPQHF | TGTGCCAGCAGATTAACGCCCCAGCAGCCCCAGCATTTT
TRBD2 | TRBJ2-7 | TRBV19 | . | CASTRGSGGDYEQYF | TGTGCCAGTACCCGAGGGAGCGGGGGTGACTACGAGCAGTACTTC
. | TRBJ1-5 | TRBV5-3 | . | CAPENGLTVGNQPQHF | TGTGCCCCAGAAAACGGCTTGACAGTCGGCAATCAGCCCCAGCATTTT
. | TRBJ1-2 | TRBV7-8 | once | CASSTGTSGGGYTF | TGTGCCAGCAGCACAGGGACAAGCGGGGGTGGCTACACCTTC
. | TRBJ1-4 | TRBV10-1 | . | CASSETQGNEKLFF | TGCGCCAGCAGTGAAACCCAGGGTAATGAAAAACTGTTTTTT
. | TRBJ2-2 | TRBV19 | once | CASSISGITGELFF | TGTGCCAGTAGTATTTCAGGTATCACCGGGGAGCTGTTTTTT
. | TRBJ2-5 | TRBV19 | . | CASQVAGNQETQYF | TGTGCCAGTCAGGTGGCCGGGAACCAAGAGACCCAGTACTTC
. | TRBJ1-2 | TRBV4-3 | . | CASSQEGGVGGYTF | TGCGCCAGCAGCCAAGAAGGAGGGGTTGGGGGCTACACCTTC
. | TRBJ1-4 | TRBV11-2 | . | CASSFLEKLFF | TGTGCCAGCAGCTTTCTTGAAAAACTGTTTTTT
TRBD1 | TRBJ1-4 | TRBV4-1 | . | CASSQGTGDEKLFF | TGCGCCAGCAGCCAGGGGACAGGGGACGAAAAACTGTTTTTT
TRBD1 | TRBJ1-2 | TRBV5-4 | . | CASSLQGDYGYTF | TGTGCCAGCAGCTTGCAGGGGGACTATGGCTACACCTTC
TRBD1 | TRBJ2-3 | TRBV18 | . | CASSPRQGIGTDTQYF | TGTGCCAGCTCACCTCGACAGGGGATAGGCACAGATACGCAGTATTTT
TRBD1 | TRBJ1-2 | TRBV5-1 | once | CASRLDGTGGYTF | TGCGCCAGCAGACTGGACGGGACAGGGGGCTACACCTTC
. | TRBJ2-1 | TRBV4-3 | . | CASSQVAGLANEQFF | TGCGCCAGCAGCCAAGTGGCAGGCCTGGCTAATGAGCAGTTCTTC
. | TRBJ1-5 | TRBV10-3 | . | CAISPTTGQPQHF | TGTGCCATCAGTCCGACAACAGGTCAGCCCCAGCATTTT
. | TRBJ1-1 | TRBV19 | . | CASSTTVHTEAFF | TGTGCCAGTAGTACCACAGTCCACACTGAAGCTTTCTTT
. | TRBJ2-5 | TRBV10-1 | . | CASSETAQETQYF | TGCGCCAGCAGTGAGACAGCACAAGAGACCCAGTACTTC
. | TRBJ2-4 | TRBV1 | . | CTSSQVRGGGRDIQYF | TGCACCAGCAGCCAAGTTCGGGGGGGCGGTAGAGACATTCAGTACTTC
TRBD2 | TRBJ2-1 | TRBV11-2 | . | CASSLGTSGDNEQFF | TGTGCCAGCAGCCTAGGGACTAGCGGCGACAATGAGCAGTTCTTC
. | TRBJ2-2 | TRBV18 | . | CASSPRRENTGELFF | TGTGCCAGCTCACCGAGGAGGGAGAACACCGGGGAGCTGTTTTTT
TRBD2 | TRBJ2-2 | TRBV3-1/TRBV3-2 | . | CASSPKGRVRTGELFF | TGTGCCAGCAGCCCTAAGGGGAGGGTTCGAACCGGGGAGCTGTTTTTT
TRBD1 | TRBJ1-6 | TRBV4-2 | . | CASSQGPDRGNSPLHF | TGTGCCAGCAGCCAAGGCCCCGACAGGGGAAATTCACCCCTCCACTTT
. | TRBJ1-4 | TRBV19 | . | CASSRQVSNEKLFF | TGTGCCAGTAGCAGACAGGTATCTAATGAAAAACTGTTTTTT
. | TRBJ2-5 | TRBV6-2/TRBV6-3 | . | CASRPGTGGETQYF | TGTGCCAGCAGACCTGGGACCGGGGGAGAGACCCAGTACTTC
TRBD1 | TRBJ1-1 | TRBV4-1 | few | CASSPSSGGKAFF | TGCGCCAGCAGCCCCAGCTCAGGGGGGAAAGCTTTCTTT